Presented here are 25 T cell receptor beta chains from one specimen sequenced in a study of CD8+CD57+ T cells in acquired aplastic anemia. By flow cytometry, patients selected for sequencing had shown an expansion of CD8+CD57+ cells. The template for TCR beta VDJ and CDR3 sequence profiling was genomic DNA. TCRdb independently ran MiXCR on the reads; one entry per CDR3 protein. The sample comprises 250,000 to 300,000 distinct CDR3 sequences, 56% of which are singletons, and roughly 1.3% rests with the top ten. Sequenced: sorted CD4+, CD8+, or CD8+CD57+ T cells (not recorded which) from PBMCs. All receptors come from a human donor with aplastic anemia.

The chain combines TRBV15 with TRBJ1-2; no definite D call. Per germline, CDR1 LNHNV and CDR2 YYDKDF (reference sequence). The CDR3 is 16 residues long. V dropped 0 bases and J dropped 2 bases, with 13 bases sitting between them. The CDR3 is CATSRDPPRENYGYTF. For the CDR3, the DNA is TGTGCCACCAGCAGAGACCCACCCAGAGAGAACTATGGCTACACCTTC. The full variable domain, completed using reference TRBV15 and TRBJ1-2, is DAMVIQNPRYQVTQFGKPVTLSCSQTLNHNVMYWYQQKSSQAPKLLFHYYDKDFNNEADTPDNFQSRRPNTSFCFLDIRSPGLGDTAMYLCATSRDPPRENYGYTFGSGTRLTVV.

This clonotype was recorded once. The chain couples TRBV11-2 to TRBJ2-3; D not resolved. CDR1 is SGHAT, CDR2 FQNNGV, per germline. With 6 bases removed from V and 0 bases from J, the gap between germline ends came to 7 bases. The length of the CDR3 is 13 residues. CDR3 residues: CASRVASTDTQYF. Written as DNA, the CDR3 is TGTGCCAGCAGAGTAGCTAGCACAGATACGCAGTATTTT.

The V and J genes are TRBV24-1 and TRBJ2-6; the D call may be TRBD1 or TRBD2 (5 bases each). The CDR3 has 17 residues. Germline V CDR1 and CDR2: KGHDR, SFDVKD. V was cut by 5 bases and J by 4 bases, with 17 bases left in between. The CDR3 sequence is CATSGDTTGGGANVLTF. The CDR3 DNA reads TGTGCCACCAGTGGAGACACTACAGGAGGAGGGGCCAACGTCCTGACTTTC.

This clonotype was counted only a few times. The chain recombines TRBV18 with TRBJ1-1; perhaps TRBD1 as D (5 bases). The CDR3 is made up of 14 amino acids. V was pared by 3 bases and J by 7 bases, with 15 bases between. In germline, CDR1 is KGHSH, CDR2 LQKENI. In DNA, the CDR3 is TGTGCCAGCTCACCCCCCGGGGACGGCAGTGAAGCTTTCTTT. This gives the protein CASSPPGDGSEAFF.

CDR3 protein: CASSLGYQLYGYTF. The CDR3 coding sequence is TGTGCCAGCAGCCTAGGGTATCAGCTCTATGGCTACACCTTC. This chain links TRBV7-8 with TRBJ1-2; D remains ambiguous. The V end was cut by 5 bases, the J end by 4 bases, with 14 bases between. Germline CDR1 and CDR2: SGHVS and FQNEAQ. The CDR3 is 14 residues long.

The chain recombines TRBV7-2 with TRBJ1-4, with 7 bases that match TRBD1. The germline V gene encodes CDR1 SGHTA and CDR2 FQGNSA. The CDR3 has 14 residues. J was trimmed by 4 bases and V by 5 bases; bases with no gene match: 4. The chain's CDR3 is CASSRDSYNEKLFF. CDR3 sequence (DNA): TGTGCCAGCAGCCGGGACAGTTATAATGAAAAACTGTTTTTT.

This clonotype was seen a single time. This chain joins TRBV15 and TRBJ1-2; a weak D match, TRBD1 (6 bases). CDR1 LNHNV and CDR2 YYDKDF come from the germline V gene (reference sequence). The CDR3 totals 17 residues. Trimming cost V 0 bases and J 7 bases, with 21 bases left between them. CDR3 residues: CATSRDTSGTMDGGYTF. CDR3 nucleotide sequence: TGTGCCACCAGCAGAGATACGTCCGGGACAATGGATGGTGGCTACACCTTC.

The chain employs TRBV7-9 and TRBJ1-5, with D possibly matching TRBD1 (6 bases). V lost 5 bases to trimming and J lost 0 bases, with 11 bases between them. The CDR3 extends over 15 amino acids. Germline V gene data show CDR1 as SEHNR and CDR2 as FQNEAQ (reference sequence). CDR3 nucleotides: TGTGCCAGCAGCAGTGGGGGCAATAGCAATCAGCCCCAGCATTTT. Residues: CASSSGGNSNQPQHF.

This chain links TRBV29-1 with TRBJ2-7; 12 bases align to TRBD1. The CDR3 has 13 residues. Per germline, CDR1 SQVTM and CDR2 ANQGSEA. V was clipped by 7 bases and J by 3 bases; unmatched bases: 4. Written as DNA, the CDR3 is TGCAGCGCCGGGACAGGGGGCAACTACGAGCAGTACTTC. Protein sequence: CSAGTGGNYEQYF.

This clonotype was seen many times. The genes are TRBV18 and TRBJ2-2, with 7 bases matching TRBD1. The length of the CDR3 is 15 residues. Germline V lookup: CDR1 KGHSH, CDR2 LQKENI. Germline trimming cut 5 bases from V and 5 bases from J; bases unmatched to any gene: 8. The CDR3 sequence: CASSEGQHKTGELFF. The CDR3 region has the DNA TGTGCCAGCTCAGAGGGACAGCATAAGACCGGGGAGCTGTTTTTT.

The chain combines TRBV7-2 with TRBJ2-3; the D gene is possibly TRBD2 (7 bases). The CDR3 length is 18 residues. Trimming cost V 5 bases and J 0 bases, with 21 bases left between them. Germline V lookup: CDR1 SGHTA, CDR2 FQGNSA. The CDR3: CASSTARGGGPSTDTQYF. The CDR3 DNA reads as TGTGCCAGCAGCACCGCTAGGGGGGGAGGGCCGAGCACAGATACGCAGTATTTT.

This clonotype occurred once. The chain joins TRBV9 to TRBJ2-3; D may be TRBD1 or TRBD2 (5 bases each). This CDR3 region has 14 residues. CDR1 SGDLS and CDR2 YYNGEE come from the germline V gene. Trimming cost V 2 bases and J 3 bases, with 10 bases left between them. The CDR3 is CASSVRGTTDTQYF. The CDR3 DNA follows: TGTGCCAGCAGCGTGAGGGGTACGACAGATACGCAGTATTTT. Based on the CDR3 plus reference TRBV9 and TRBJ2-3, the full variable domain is DSGVTQTPKHLITATGQRVTLRCSPRSGDLSVYWYQQSLDQGLQFLIQYYNGEERAKGNILERFSAQQFPDLHSELNLSSLELGDSALYFCASSVRGTTDTQYFGPGTRLTVL.

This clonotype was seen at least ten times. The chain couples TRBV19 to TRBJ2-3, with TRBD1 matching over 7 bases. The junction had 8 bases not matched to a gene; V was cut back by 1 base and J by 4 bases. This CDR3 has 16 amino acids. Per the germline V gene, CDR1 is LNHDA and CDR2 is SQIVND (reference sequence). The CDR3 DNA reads TGTGCCAGTAGTATAGCTGGGGAAGGGGGCTCAGATACGCAGTATTTT. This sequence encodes CASSIAGEGGSDTQYF.

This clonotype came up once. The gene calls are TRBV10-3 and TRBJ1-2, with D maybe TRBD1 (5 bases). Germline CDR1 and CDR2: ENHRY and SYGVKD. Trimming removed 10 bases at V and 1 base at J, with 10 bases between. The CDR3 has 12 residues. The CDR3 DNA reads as TGTGCCAACCAGGGAGTTAACTATGGCTACACCTTC. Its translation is CANQGVNYGYTF.

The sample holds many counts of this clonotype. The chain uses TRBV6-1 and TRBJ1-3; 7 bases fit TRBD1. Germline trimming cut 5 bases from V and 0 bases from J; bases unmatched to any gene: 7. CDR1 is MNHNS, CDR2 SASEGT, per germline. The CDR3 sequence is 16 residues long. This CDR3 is CASSTGDASSGNTIYF. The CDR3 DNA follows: TGTGCCAGCAGTACAGGGGACGCGAGCTCTGGAAACACCATATATTTT.

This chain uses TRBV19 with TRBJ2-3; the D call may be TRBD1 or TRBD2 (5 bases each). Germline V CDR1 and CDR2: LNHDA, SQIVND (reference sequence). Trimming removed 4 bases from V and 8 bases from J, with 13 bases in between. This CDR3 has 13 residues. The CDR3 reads CASSRGAGGTQYF. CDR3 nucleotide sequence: TGTGCCAGTAGTAGGGGCGCGGGCGGTACGCAGTATTTT.

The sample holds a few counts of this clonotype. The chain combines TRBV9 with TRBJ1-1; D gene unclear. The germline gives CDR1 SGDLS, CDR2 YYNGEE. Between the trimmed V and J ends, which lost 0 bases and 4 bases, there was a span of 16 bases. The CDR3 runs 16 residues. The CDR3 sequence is CASSVAFGRGPTEAFF. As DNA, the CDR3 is TGTGCCAGCAGCGTAGCTTTCGGCCGAGGGCCCACTGAAGCTTTCTTT.

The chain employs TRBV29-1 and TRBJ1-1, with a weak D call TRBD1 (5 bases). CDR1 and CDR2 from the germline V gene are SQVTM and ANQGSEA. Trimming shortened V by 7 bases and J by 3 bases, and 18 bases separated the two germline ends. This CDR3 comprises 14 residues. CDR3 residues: CSAPGGVWDTEAFF. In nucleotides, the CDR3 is TGCAGCGCCCCCGGAGGGGTATGGGACACTGAAGCTTTCTTT. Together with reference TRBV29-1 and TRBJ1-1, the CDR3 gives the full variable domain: SAVISQKPSRDICQRGTSLTIQCQVDSQVTMMFWYRQQPGQSLTLIATANQGSEATYESGFVIDKFPISRPNLTFSTLTVSNMSPEDSSIYLCSAPGGVWDTEAFFGQGTRLTVV.

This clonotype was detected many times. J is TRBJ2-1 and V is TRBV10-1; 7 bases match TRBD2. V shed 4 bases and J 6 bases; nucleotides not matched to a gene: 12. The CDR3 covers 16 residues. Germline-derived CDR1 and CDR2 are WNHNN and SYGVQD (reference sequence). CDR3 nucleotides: TGCGCCAGCAGTGGTCGGGCGGGGGAGGGCTTCAATGAGCAGTTCTTC. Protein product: CASSGRAGEGFNEQFF.

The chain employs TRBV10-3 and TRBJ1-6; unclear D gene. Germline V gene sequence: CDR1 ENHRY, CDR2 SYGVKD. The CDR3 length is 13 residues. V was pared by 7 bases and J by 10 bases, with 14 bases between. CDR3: CAINPGRGSPLHF. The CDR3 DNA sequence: TGTGCCATCAACCCTGGCAGAGGGTCACCCCTCCACTTT.

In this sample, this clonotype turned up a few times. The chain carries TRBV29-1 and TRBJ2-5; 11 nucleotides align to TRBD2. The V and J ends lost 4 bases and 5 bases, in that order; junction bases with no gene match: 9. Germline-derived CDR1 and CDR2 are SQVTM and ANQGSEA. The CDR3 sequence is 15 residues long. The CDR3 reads CSVGGSGRARETQYF. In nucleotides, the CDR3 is TGCAGCGTTGGCGGTAGCGGGAGGGCCAGGGAGACCCAGTACTTC.

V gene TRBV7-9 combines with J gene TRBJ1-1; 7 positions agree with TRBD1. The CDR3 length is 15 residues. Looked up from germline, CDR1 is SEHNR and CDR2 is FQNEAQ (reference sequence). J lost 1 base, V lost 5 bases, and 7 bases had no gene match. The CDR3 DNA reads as TGTGCCAGCAGCGACAGGGTTGTGGAGAACACTGAAGCTTTCTTT. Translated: CASSDRVVENTEAFF.

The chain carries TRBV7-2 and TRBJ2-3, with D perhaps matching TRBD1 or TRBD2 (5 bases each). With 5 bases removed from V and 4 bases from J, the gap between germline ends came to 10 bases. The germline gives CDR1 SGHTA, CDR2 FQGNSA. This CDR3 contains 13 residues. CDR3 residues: CASSPQEADTQYF. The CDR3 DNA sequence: TGTGCCAGCAGCCCACAGGAGGCAGATACGCAGTATTTT.

CDR3 in DNA: TGCAGTGCTAGAGCTTGGAGCGGTTCGGAGGGCCAGTCCTACGAGCAGTACTTC. This sequence encodes CSARAWSGSEGQSYEQYF. V and J are TRBV20-1 and TRBJ2-7; D possibly corresponds to TRBD2 (6 bases). The germline V and J ends were trimmed by 1 base and 1 base, with 23 bases remaining between them. Germline assignment: CDR1 DFQATT and CDR2 SNEGSKA (reference sequence). This CDR3 has 18 amino acids.

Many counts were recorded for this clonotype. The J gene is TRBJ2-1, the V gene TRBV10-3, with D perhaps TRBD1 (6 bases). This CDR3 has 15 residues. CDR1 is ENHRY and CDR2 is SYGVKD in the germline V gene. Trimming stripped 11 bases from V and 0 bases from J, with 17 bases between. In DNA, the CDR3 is TGTGCCTCTTCCGCCGGGACACTCTCCTACAATGAGCAGTTCTTC. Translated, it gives CASSAGTLSYNEQFF.